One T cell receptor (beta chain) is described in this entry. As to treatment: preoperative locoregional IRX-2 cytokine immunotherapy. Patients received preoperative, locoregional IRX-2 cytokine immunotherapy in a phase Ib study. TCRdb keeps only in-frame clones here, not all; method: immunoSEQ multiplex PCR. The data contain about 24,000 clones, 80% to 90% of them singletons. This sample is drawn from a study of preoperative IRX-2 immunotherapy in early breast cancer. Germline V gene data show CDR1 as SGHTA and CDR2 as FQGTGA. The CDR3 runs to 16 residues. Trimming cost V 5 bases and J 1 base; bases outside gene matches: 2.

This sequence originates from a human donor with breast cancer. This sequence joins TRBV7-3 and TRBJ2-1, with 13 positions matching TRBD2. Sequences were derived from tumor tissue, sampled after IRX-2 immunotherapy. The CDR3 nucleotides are TGTGCCAGCAGCCCGACTAGCGGGGGGTCCTACAATGAGCAGTTCTTC. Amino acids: CASSPTSGGSYNEQFF.